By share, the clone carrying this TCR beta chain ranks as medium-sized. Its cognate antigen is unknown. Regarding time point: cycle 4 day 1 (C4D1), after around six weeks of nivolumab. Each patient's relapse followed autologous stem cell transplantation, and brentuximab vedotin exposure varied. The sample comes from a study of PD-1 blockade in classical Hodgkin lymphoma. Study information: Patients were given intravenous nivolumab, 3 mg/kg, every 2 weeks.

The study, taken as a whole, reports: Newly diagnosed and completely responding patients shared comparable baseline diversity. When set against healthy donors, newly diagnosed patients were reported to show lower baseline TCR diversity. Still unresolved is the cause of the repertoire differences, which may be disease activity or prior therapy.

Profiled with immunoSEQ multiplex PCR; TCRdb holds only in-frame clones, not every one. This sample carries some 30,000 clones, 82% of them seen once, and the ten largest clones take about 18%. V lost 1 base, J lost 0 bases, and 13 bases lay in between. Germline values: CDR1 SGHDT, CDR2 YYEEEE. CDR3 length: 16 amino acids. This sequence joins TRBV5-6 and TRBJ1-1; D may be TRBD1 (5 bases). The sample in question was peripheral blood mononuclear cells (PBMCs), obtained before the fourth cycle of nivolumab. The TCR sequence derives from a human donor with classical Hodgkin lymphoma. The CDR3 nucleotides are TGTGCCAGCAGCTTGTTACTCTCAGGGATGAACACTGAAGCTTTCTTT. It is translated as CASSLLLSGMNTEAFF.